The source of this TCR beta chain is a study of blood T cell repertoires in COVID-19. This CDR3 contains 14 residues. The germline V gene has CDR1 SGHTA and CDR2 FQGNSA. V lost 1 base to trimming and J lost 4 bases, with 11 bases between them. Using immunoSEQ multiplex PCR, the repertoire was profiled, and TCRdb retains in-frame clones only, with some absent. The sample records roughly 230,000 clones, roughly 80% being singletons. The J gene is TRBJ2-7, the V gene TRBV7-2; perhaps TRBD2 as D (6 bases). Input material: PBMCs or T cells enriched from blood (not recorded which). The clonotype comes from a man aged 50-60 years who had recovered from COVID-19. This CDR3 is CASSLGGGLYEQYF. The CDR3 DNA reads TGTGCCAGCAGCTTAGGTGGGGGGTTGTACGAGCAGTACTTC.